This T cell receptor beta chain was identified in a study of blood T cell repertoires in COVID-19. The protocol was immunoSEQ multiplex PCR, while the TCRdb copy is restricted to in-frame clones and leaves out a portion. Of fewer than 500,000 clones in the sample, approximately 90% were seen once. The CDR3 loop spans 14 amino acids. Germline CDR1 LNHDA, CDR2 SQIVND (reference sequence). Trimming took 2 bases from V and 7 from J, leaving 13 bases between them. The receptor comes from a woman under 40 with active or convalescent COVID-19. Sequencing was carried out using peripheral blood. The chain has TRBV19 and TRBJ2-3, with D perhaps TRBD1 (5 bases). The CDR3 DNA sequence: TGTGCCAGTAGTATAAGGACAATCACGAATACGCAGTATTTT. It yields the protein CASSIRTITNTQYF.